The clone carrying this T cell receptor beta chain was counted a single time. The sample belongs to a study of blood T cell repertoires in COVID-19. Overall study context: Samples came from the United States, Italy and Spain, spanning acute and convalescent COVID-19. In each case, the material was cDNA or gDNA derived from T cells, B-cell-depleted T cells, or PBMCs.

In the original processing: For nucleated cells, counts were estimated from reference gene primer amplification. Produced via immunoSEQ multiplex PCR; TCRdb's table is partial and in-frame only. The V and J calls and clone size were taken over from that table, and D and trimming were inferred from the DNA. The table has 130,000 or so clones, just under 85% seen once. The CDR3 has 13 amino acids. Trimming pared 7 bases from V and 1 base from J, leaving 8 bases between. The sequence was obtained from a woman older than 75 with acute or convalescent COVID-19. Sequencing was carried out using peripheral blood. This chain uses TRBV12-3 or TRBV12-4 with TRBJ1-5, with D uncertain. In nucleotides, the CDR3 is TGTGCCAGCAACTTAAACAGCAATCAGCCCCAGCATTTT. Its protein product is CASNLNSNQPQHF.